This TCR beta chain was sequenced in a study of blood T cells in healthy people across ages. Study-wide results and caveats: The study could not conclusively compare naive and antigen-experienced cells, given its unsorted PBMCs. Donor CMV status was unknown, possibly confounding expanded clonotype changes. Age brought a roughly linear fall in TCR beta diversity measured per million T cells.

The sample holds a few counts of this clonotype. Its antigen is undetermined. Donors were healthy Caucasian individuals from Russia aged about 6 to 90. Primers used in a second PCR of about 7 to 12 cycles were a sample-barcoded 5' primer and a J-beta primer mix. TCRdb reanalysed the 5' RACE reads using MiXCR and keeps one entry per CDR3 protein. The table includes some 710,000 distinct CDR3 sequences, about a fifth detected once. The sample taken for sequencing was blood. This clonotype was sampled from a man between 65 and 79 years old in good health.

DNA for the CDR3: TGCAGCGCTAGGAAGGGGACGGGAACAGATACGCAGTATTTT. This encodes CSARKGTGTDTQYF. The V gene is TRBV29-1, the J gene TRBJ2-3; D may match TRBD1 or TRBD2 (5 bases each). In germline, CDR1 is SQVTM, CDR2 ANQGSEA. This CDR3 spans 14 amino acids. Trimming cost V 7 bases and J 3 bases, with 17 bases left between them.